This T cell receptor beta chain came from a study of OX40 agonist ivuxolimab in advanced cancers. Study context: Dose-escalation subjects each had hepatocellular carcinoma, melanoma, renal cell or head and neck cancer.

Remarks on this clone: As yet, its antigen is unknown.

Assay used: immunoSEQ multiplex PCR; TCRdb lists only in-frame clones, some missing. The sample carries 48,000 or so clones, about 81% recorded once. Study-wide results and caveats: Circulating CD4+ and CD8+ T cells showed clonal expansion by week 6 at 0.1 to 3.0 mg/kg. Certain nonresponders additionally had low normalized T-cell clonal expansion.

Blood sampling was done at baseline, cycle 4 day 1, and cycle 7 day 1. V lost 1 base to trimming and J lost 0 bases; unmatched junction nucleotides: 13. The germline gives CDR1 SGHDT, CDR2 YYEEEE. This CDR3 region has 19 residues. The sample consisted of CD4+ or CD8+ T cells sorted from blood, taken in a trial of the OX40 agonist ivuxolimab. The chain carries TRBV5-6 and TRBJ2-1, with 7 bases matching TRBD2. The receptor's source is an adult with an advanced solid tumor such as melanoma, head and neck, liver or kidney cancer. CDR3 region: CASSLLSSAGAFSYNEQFF. CDR3 DNA: TGTGCCAGCAGCTTGCTTTCCTCGGCGGGAGCCTTCTCCTACAATGAGCAGTTCTTC.